These T cell receptor beta chains were read from a single sample in a study of beta chain features in type 1 diabetes. Using immunoSEQ multiplex PCR, the repertoire was profiled, and TCRdb retains in-frame clones only, with some absent. The sample holds 450,000 or so clones; about an eighth are singletons and the top ten take approximately 0.05%. Sample: naive CD4+ T cells from blood. These receptors were taken from a woman younger than 30 in good health. Both conserved end residues are part of each CDR3. The order of the fields is V gene, D gene, J gene, clone size, CDR3 DNA, CDR3 protein. A D gene is named only where the DNA matches it firmly. For some rows the clone size is stated as once, few or many, or as a class when expanded; others skip it.

v_gene: TRBV27; d_gene: .; j_gene: TRBJ1-4; abundance: .; CDR3nt: TGTGCCAGCAGTTTAAGGGCAGGAGGAGGTGAAAAACTGTTTTTT; CDR3aa: CASSLRAGGGEKLFF
v_gene: TRBV2; d_gene: TRBD1; j_gene: TRBJ2-5; abundance: few; CDR3nt: TGTGCCAGCAGGGACAGGGAAGAGACCCAGTACTTC; CDR3aa: CASRDREETQYF
v_gene: TRBV7-9; d_gene: .; j_gene: TRBJ2-1; abundance: few; CDR3nt: TGTGCCAGCAGCTCCCTTAATCAGGGGACGGCTGAGCAGTTCTTC; CDR3aa: CASSSLNQGTAEQFF
v_gene: TRBV7-9; d_gene: .; j_gene: TRBJ1-1; abundance: few; CDR3nt: TGTGCCAGCAGCTTAGACTGGGCCAGCGAAGCTTTCTTT; CDR3aa: CASSLDWASEAFF
v_gene: TRBV5-6; d_gene: .; j_gene: TRBJ2-1; abundance: few; CDR3nt: TGTGCCAGCAGCTTGAACCTGGGGAATGAGCAGTTCTTC; CDR3aa: CASSLNLGNEQFF
v_gene: TRBV5-4; d_gene: .; j_gene: TRBJ2-5; abundance: .; CDR3nt: TGTGCCAGCAGCTTGCCCAGCGGAGAGACCCAGTACTTC; CDR3aa: CASSLPSGETQYF
v_gene: TRBV6-5; d_gene: TRBD2; j_gene: TRBJ2-3; abundance: .; CDR3nt: TGTGCCAGCAGTTCTATGCGGGGGGATACGCAGTATTTT; CDR3aa: CASSSMRGDTQYF
v_gene: TRBV2; d_gene: .; j_gene: TRBJ1-1; abundance: few; CDR3nt: TGTGCCAGGACCCAGGGCCCGAACACTGAAGCTTTCTTT; CDR3aa: CARTQGPNTEAFF
v_gene: TRBV2; d_gene: TRBD2; j_gene: TRBJ2-1; abundance: .; CDR3nt: TGTGCCAGCAGTGAAGAGCTAGCGGGAGTTCCCAATGAGCAGTTCTTC; CDR3aa: CASSEELAGVPNEQFF
v_gene: TRBV9; d_gene: TRBD1; j_gene: TRBJ1-6; abundance: .; CDR3nt: TGTGCCAGCAGCGTAGCGGGACAGCGTAATTCACCCCTCCACTTT; CDR3aa: CASSVAGQRNSPLHF
v_gene: TRBV15; d_gene: .; j_gene: TRBJ2-5; abundance: .; CDR3nt: TGTGCCACCAGCAGGCCAGCCAATCACCAAGAGACCCAGTACTTC; CDR3aa: CATSRPANHQETQYF
v_gene: TRBV7-2; d_gene: TRBD2; j_gene: TRBJ2-5; abundance: .; CDR3nt: TGTGCCAGCAGCCCTGCCCGACTAGCGGGAGTGGAGACCCAGTACTTC; CDR3aa: CASSPARLAGVETQYF
v_gene: TRBV9; d_gene: .; j_gene: TRBJ1-2; abundance: few; CDR3nt: TGTGCCAGCAGCGCGGGGGGTAACTCTAACTATGGCTACACCTTC; CDR3aa: CASSAGGNSNYGYTF
v_gene: TRBV4-1; d_gene: .; j_gene: TRBJ2-4; abundance: few; CDR3nt: TGCGCCAGCAGCCAATTAGGAGCCAAAAACATTCAGTACTTC; CDR3aa: CASSQLGAKNIQYF
v_gene: TRBV7-2; d_gene: TRBD1; j_gene: TRBJ2-2; abundance: .; CDR3nt: TGTGCCAGCAGCTTAACAGGGGTCACCGGGGAGCTGTTTTTT; CDR3aa: CASSLTGVTGELFF
v_gene: TRBV18; d_gene: .; j_gene: TRBJ1-2; abundance: few; CDR3nt: TGTGCCAGCTCACCTTCTTCGGCCAGCTCTTATGGCTACACCTTC; CDR3aa: CASSPSSASSYGYTF
v_gene: TRBV6-5; d_gene: .; j_gene: TRBJ2-4; abundance: .; CDR3nt: TGTGCCAGCAGTTACTCCGAACCTGGAGGCAAAAACATTCAGTACTTC; CDR3aa: CASSYSEPGGKNIQYF
v_gene: TRBV5-4; d_gene: .; j_gene: TRBJ1-6; abundance: .; CDR3nt: TGTGCCAGCAGCTTGGCCGGGACGGGGAATTCACCCCTCCACTTT; CDR3aa: CASSLAGTGNSPLHF
v_gene: TRBV18; d_gene: .; j_gene: TRBJ1-5; abundance: few; CDR3nt: TGTGCCAGCTCACCAGGGTCGGGCGGCAATCAGCCCCAGCATTTT; CDR3aa: CASSPGSGGNQPQHF
v_gene: TRBV4-3; d_gene: .; j_gene: TRBJ2-1; abundance: few; CDR3nt: TGCGCCAGCAGCCAAGGACTCGGCCAGCAGTTCTTC; CDR3aa: CASSQGLGQQFF
v_gene: TRBV14; d_gene: TRBD2; j_gene: TRBJ2-3; abundance: few; CDR3nt: TGTGCCAGCAGCCCGGGACTAGTTGATACGCAGTATTTT; CDR3aa: CASSPGLVDTQYF
v_gene: TRBV7-6; d_gene: TRBD2; j_gene: TRBJ2-1; abundance: .; CDR3nt: TGTGCCAGCAGCTTAGTGACTAGCGGGAGTCTCTACAATGAGCAGTTCTTC; CDR3aa: CASSLVTSGSLYNEQFF
v_gene: TRBV9; d_gene: .; j_gene: TRBJ2-7; abundance: .; CDR3nt: TGTGCCAGCAGCGTATCCGGGGCCTCCTACGAGCAGTACTTC; CDR3aa: CASSVSGASYEQYF
v_gene: TRBV16; d_gene: TRBD1; j_gene: TRBJ2-1; abundance: few; CDR3nt: TGTGCCAGCAGCCAATTTAGAGGACAGGGTAGCAACAATGAGCAGTTCTTC; CDR3aa: CASSQFRGQGSNNEQFF
v_gene: TRBV2; d_gene: TRBD1; j_gene: TRBJ1-2; abundance: few; CDR3nt: TGTGCCAGCAGTGATACGCGGACAGGGAGAGAAGGCTACACCTTC; CDR3aa: CASSDTRTGREGYTF
v_gene: TRBV10-3; d_gene: TRBD2; j_gene: TRBJ2-7; abundance: few; CDR3nt: TGTGCCATCAGTCGGGAGGGTACATACTACGAGCAGTACTTC; CDR3aa: CAISREGTYYEQYF
v_gene: TRBV12-5; d_gene: .; j_gene: TRBJ2-1; abundance: .; CDR3nt: TGTGCTAGTGGACTCTGGGAGGTCGATGAGCAGTTCTTC; CDR3aa: CASGLWEVDEQFF
v_gene: TRBV7-9; d_gene: .; j_gene: TRBJ2-1; abundance: few; CDR3nt: TGTGCCAGCAGCCATGTAGGGGGGACGACCTACAATGAGCAGTTCTTC; CDR3aa: CASSHVGGTTYNEQFF
v_gene: TRBV5-1; d_gene: .; j_gene: TRBJ1-1; abundance: few; CDR3nt: TGCGCCAGCAGCTTGGGCCAGGGAATGAACACTGAAGCTTTCTTT; CDR3aa: CASSLGQGMNTEAFF
v_gene: TRBV7-9; d_gene: .; j_gene: TRBJ2-3; abundance: many; CDR3nt: TGTGCCAGCGATACGCAGTATTTT; CDR3aa: CASDTQYF
v_gene: TRBV7-2; d_gene: TRBD1; j_gene: TRBJ2-5; abundance: few; CDR3nt: TGTGCCAGCAGCCCCCGACAGGGGATGTGGGAGACCCAGTACTTC; CDR3aa: CASSPRQGMWETQYF
v_gene: TRBV9; d_gene: .; j_gene: TRBJ1-3; abundance: .; CDR3nt: TGTGCCAGCAGCGTGTCGAGGGCGGACACCATATATTTT; CDR3aa: CASSVSRADTIYF
v_gene: TRBV23-1; d_gene: .; j_gene: TRBJ2-5; abundance: .; CDR3nt: TGCGCCAGCAGTCAATCCACAGGGTCGAGAGAGACCCAGTACTTC; CDR3aa: CASSQSTGSRETQYF
v_gene: TRBV5-4; d_gene: .; j_gene: TRBJ2-1; abundance: few; CDR3nt: TGTGCCAGCAGCCCGCGGGGGCAGATTCTCTACAATGAGCAGTTCTTC; CDR3aa: CASSPRGQILYNEQFF
v_gene: TRBV19; d_gene: .; j_gene: TRBJ2-5; abundance: few; CDR3nt: TGTGCCAGTAGTATAACCCGAGGGACCCAGTACTTC; CDR3aa: CASSITRGTQYF
v_gene: TRBV7-2; d_gene: .; j_gene: TRBJ2-3; abundance: .; CDR3nt: TGTGCCAGCAGCCGAGCGGAGGCAGATACGCAGTATTTT; CDR3aa: CASSRAEADTQYF
v_gene: TRBV7-8; d_gene: TRBD2; j_gene: TRBJ2-7; abundance: .; CDR3nt: TGTGCCAGCGGAACCCGCGGCGGCGGGAGGGACGACGAGCAGTACTTC; CDR3aa: CASGTRGGGRDDEQYF
v_gene: TRBV7-2; d_gene: .; j_gene: TRBJ2-3; abundance: many; CDR3nt: TGTGCCAGCAGCTCGTACACAGATACGCAGTATTTT; CDR3aa: CASSSYTDTQYF
v_gene: TRBV5-1; d_gene: TRBD1; j_gene: TRBJ2-1; abundance: .; CDR3nt: TGCGCCAGCAGCTTGGACGGGGACAGCCGGTTCTTC; CDR3aa: CASSLDGDSRFF
v_gene: TRBV7-2; d_gene: .; j_gene: TRBJ2-4; abundance: .; CDR3nt: TGTGCCAGCGGATTTTACGGGGTGACCAAAAACATTCAGTACTTC; CDR3aa: CASGFYGVTKNIQYF
v_gene: TRBV9; d_gene: TRBD1; j_gene: TRBJ1-6; abundance: .; CDR3nt: TGTGCCAGCAGCGAAGGGGGCAGGAATTCACCCCTCCACTTT; CDR3aa: CASSEGGRNSPLHF
v_gene: TRBV5-1; d_gene: .; j_gene: TRBJ2-5; abundance: .; CDR3nt: TGCGCCAGCAGTACCGGGACCTTTATCCGAGAGACCCAGTACTTC; CDR3aa: CASSTGTFIRETQYF
v_gene: TRBV9; d_gene: .; j_gene: TRBJ1-2; abundance: few; CDR3nt: TGTGCCAGCAACCAGGCAGGGGAAGACTATGGCTACACCTTC; CDR3aa: CASNQAGEDYGYTF
v_gene: TRBV7-2; d_gene: .; j_gene: TRBJ2-1; abundance: few; CDR3nt: TGTGCCAGCAGCTTAAGCGGGTTGAGGGTTAAAGGTATAAATGAGCAGTTCTTC; CDR3aa: CASSLSGLRVKGINEQFF
v_gene: TRBV11-2; d_gene: TRBD2; j_gene: TRBJ2-3; abundance: .; CDR3nt: TGTGCCAGCAGCTCGGACCGACTAGCGGGGGGCTCTAGCACAGATACGCAGTATTTT; CDR3aa: CASSSDRLAGGSSTDTQYF
v_gene: TRBV7-3; d_gene: TRBD2; j_gene: TRBJ2-5; abundance: few; CDR3nt: TGTGCCAGCAGCTCCCTAATGCCGACTAGCGGGAGGATCCAAGAGACCCAGTACTTC; CDR3aa: CASSSLMPTSGRIQETQYF
v_gene: TRBV5-1; d_gene: TRBD1; j_gene: TRBJ2-6; abundance: .; CDR3nt: TGCGCCAGCAGCTTAGGGACAGGGGCCGGGGCCAACGTCCTGACTTTC; CDR3aa: CASSLGTGAGANVLTF
v_gene: TRBV2; d_gene: TRBD1; j_gene: TRBJ2-2; abundance: few; CDR3nt: TGTGCCAGCAGGGACAGGGGACACACCGGGGAGCTGTTTTTT; CDR3aa: CASRDRGHTGELFF
v_gene: TRBV29-1; d_gene: .; j_gene: TRBJ1-3; abundance: few; CDR3nt: TGCAGCGTTGAAACAAAATGGGACTCTGGAAACACCATATATTTT; CDR3aa: CSVETKWDSGNTIYF
v_gene: TRBV6-6; d_gene: TRBD1; j_gene: TRBJ2-1; abundance: .; CDR3nt: TGTGCCAGCACCCAGGACAGGGGGCATGCTGAGCAGTTCTTC; CDR3aa: CASTQDRGHAEQFF
v_gene: TRBV29-1; d_gene: .; j_gene: TRBJ2-1; abundance: few; CDR3nt: TGCAGCGTCCTTGGACAGGGAGGGGTTACTGGATACAATGAGCAGTTCTTC; CDR3aa: CSVLGQGGVTGYNEQFF
v_gene: TRBV19; d_gene: TRBD2; j_gene: TRBJ2-3; abundance: few; CDR3nt: TGTGCCAGTAGTATACGGGCGGGAGTCCCAGATACGCAGTATTTT; CDR3aa: CASSIRAGVPDTQYF
v_gene: TRBV7-3; d_gene: TRBD2; j_gene: TRBJ2-5; abundance: few; CDR3nt: TGTGCCAGCAGCGCGAACACGGGGGGCCAAGAGACCCAGTACTTC; CDR3aa: CASSANTGGQETQYF
v_gene: TRBV7-3; d_gene: .; j_gene: TRBJ2-5; abundance: few; CDR3nt: TGTGCCAGCAGTCAGACCTCTGACACGGAGACCCAGTACTTC; CDR3aa: CASSQTSDTETQYF
v_gene: TRBV29-1; d_gene: TRBD1; j_gene: TRBJ2-1; abundance: .; CDR3nt: TGCAGCGTTGAAGCTACGCAGGGGGCGCGGGGCAATGAGCAGTTCTTC; CDR3aa: CSVEATQGARGNEQFF
v_gene: TRBV6-6; d_gene: .; j_gene: TRBJ2-7; abundance: .; CDR3nt: TGTGCCAGCAGTTACGAGGGCAGTTTCCTGGAGCAGTACTTC; CDR3aa: CASSYEGSFLEQYF
v_gene: TRBV25-1; d_gene: TRBD2; j_gene: TRBJ2-3; abundance: few; CDR3nt: TGTGCCAGCACTCCTGGTCTAGCGGGCCATACGCAGTATTTT; CDR3aa: CASTPGLAGHTQYF
v_gene: TRBV6-5; d_gene: .; j_gene: TRBJ1-2; abundance: .; CDR3nt: TGTGCCAGCAGGAGTACAGGGATTGGTGGCTACACCTTC; CDR3aa: CASRSTGIGGYTF
v_gene: TRBV30; d_gene: .; j_gene: TRBJ2-5; abundance: few; CDR3nt: TGTGCCTGGGGGGGCGGACGGACTGGAGAGACCCAGTACTTC; CDR3aa: CAWGGGRTGETQYF